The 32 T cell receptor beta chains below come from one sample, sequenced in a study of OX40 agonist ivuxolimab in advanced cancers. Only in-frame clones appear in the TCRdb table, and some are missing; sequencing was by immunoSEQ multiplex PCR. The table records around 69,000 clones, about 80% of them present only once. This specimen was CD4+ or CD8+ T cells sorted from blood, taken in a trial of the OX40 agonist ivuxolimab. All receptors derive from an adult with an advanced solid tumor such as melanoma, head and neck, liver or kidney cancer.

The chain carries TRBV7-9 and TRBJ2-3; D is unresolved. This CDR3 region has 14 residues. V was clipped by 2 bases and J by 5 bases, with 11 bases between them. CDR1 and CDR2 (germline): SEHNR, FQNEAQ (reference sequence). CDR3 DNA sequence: TGTGCCAGCAGCTTAACGAATGCTCGAGATACGCAGTATTTT. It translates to CASSLTNARDTQYF. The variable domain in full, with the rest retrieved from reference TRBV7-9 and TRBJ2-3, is DTGVSQNPRHKITKRGQNVTFRCDPISEHNRLYWYRQTLGQGPEFLTYFQNEAQLEKSRLLSDRFSAERPKGSFSTLEIQRTEQGDSAMYLCASSLTNARDTQYFGPGTRLTVL.

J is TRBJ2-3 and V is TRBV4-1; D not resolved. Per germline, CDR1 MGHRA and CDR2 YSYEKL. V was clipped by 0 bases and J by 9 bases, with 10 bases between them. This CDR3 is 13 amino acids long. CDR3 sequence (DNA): TGCGCCAGCAGCCAAGATCGCGTATACACGCAGTATTTT. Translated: CASSQDRVYTQYF.

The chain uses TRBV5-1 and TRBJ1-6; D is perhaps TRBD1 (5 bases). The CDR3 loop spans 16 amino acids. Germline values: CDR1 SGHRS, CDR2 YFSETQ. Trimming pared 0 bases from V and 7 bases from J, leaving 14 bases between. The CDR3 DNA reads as TGCGCCAGCAGCTTGGCCGGGGGACGAGGAAATTCACCCCTCCACTTT. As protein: CASSLAGGRGNSPLHF.

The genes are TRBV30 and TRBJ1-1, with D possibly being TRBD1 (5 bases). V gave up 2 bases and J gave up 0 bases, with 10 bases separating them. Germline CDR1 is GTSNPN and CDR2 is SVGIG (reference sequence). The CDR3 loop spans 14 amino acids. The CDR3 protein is CAWSTQGLNTEAFF. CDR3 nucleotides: TGTGCCTGGAGTACCCAGGGCCTGAACACTGAAGCTTTCTTT.

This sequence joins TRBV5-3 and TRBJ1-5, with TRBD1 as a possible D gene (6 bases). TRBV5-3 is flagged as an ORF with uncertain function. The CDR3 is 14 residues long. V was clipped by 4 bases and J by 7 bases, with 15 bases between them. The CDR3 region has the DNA TGTGCCAGAAGCCTACCTCCGGGGGGCCAGCCCCAGCATTTT. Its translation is CARSLPPGGQPQHF.

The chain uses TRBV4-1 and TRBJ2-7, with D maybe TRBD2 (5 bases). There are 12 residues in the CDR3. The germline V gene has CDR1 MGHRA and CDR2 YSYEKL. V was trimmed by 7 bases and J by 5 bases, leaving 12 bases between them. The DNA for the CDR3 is TGCGCCAGCAAAGGGAGACCACACGAGCAGTACTTC. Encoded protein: CASKGRPHEQYF.

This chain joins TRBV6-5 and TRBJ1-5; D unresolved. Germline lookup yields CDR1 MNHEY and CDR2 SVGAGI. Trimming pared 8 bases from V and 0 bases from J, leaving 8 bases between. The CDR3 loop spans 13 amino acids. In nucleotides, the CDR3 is TGTGCCAGCTGCGACGTTAGCAATCAGCCCCAGCATTTT. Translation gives CASCDVSNQPQHF.

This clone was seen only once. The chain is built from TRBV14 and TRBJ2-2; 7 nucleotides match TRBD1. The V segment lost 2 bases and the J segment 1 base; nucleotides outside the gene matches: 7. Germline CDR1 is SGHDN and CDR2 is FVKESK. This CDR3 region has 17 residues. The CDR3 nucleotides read TGTGCCAGCAGCCAAACCGACAGGGTTGTGAACACCGGGGAGCTGTTTTTT. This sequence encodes CASSQTDRVVNTGELFF.

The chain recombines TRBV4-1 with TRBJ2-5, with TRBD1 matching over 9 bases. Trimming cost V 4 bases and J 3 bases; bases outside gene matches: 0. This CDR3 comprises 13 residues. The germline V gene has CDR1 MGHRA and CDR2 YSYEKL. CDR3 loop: CASSRDREETQYF. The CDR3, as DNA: TGCGCCAGCAGCCGGGACAGGGAAGAGACCCAGTACTTC.

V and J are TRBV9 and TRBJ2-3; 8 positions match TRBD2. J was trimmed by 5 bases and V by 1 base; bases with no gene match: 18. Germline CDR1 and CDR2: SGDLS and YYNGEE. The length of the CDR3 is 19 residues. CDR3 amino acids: CASSVPPLRAGGAVDTQYF. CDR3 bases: TGTGCCAGCAGCGTACCCCCCCTTCGAGCCGGGGGGGCAGTAGATACGCAGTATTTT.

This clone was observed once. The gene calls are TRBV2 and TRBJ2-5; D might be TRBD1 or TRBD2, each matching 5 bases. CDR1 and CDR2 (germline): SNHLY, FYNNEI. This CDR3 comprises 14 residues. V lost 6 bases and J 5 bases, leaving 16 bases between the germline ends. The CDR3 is CASRGRGVWETQYF. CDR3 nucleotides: TGTGCCAGCAGGGGCCGGGGCGTTTGGGAGACCCAGTACTTC.

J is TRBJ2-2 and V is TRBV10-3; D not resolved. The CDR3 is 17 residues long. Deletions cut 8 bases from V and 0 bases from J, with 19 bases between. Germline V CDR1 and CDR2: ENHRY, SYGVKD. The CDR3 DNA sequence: TGTGCCATCCGGGCGGCCTGGTCCCGCGCGAACACCGGGGAGCTGTTTTTT. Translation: CAIRAAWSRANTGELFF.

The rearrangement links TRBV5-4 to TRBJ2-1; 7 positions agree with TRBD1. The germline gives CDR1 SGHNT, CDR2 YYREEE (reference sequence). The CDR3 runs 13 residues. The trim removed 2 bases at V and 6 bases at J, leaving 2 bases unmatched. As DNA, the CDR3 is TGTGCCAGCAGCTTTGACAGGGTCAATGAGCAGTTCTTC. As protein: CASSFDRVNEQFF.

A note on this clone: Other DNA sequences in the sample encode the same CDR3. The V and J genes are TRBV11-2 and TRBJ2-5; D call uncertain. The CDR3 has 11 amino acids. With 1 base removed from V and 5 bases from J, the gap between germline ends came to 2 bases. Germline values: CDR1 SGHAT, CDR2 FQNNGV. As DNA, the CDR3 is TGTGCCAGCAGCTTAGCTGAGACCCAGTACTTC. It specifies CASSLAETQYF. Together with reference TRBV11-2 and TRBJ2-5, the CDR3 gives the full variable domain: EAGVAQSPRYKIIEKRQSVAFWCNPISGHATLYWYQQILGQGPKLLIQFQNNGVVDDSQLPKDRFSAERLKGVDSTLKIQPAKLEDSAVYLCASSLAETQYFGPGTRLLVL.

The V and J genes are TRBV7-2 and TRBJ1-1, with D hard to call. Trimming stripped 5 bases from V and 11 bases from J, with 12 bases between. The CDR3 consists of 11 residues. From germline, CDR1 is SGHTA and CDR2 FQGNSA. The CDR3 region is CASSPLRAAFF. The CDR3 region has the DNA TGTGCCAGCAGCCCCCTCCGTGCGGCTTTCTTT. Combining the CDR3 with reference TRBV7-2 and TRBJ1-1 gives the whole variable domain GAGVSQSPSNKVTEKGKDVELRCDPISGHTALYWYRQSLGQGLEFLIYFQGNSAPDKSGLPSDRFSAERTGGSVSTLTIQRTQQEDSAVYLCASSPLRAAFFGQGTRLTVV.

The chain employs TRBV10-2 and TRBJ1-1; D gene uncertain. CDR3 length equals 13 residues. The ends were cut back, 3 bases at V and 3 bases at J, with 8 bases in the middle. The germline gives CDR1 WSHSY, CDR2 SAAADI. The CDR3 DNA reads TGCGCCAGCAGTGAATACCGGGACACTGAAGCTTTCTTT. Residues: CASSEYRDTEAFF.

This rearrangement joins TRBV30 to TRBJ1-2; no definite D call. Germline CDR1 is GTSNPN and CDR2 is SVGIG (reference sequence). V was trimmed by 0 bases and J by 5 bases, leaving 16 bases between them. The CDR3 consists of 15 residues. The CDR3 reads CAWSVRIADPYGYTF. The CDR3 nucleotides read TGTGCCTGGAGTGTAAGGATTGCGGACCCATATGGCTACACCTTC.

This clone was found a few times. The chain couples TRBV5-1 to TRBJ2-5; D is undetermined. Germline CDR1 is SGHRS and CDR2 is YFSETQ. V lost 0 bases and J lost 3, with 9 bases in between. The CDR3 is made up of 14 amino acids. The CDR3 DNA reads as TGCGCCAGCAGCTTGGTAGCAGGAGAAGAGACCCAGTACTTC. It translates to CASSLVAGEETQYF. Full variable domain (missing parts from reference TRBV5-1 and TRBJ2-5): KAGVTQTPRYLIKTRGQQVTLSCSPISGHRSVSWYQQTPGQGLQFLFEYFSETQRNKGNFPGRFSGRQFSNSRSEMNVSTLELGDSALYLCASSLVAGEETQYFGPGTRLLVL.

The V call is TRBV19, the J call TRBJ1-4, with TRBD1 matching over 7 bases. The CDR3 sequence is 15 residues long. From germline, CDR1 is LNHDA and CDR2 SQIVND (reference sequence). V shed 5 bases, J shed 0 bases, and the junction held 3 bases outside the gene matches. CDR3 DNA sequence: TGTGCCAGTAGTGTCACAGGGGCAACTAATGAAAAACTGTTTTTT. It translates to CASSVTGATNEKLFF.

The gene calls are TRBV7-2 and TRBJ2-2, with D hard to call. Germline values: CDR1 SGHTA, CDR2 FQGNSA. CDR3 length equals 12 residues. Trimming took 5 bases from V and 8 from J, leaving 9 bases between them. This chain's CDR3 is CASSRPGGELFF. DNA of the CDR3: TGTGCCAGCAGCCGTCCCGGAGGGGAGCTGTTTTTT.

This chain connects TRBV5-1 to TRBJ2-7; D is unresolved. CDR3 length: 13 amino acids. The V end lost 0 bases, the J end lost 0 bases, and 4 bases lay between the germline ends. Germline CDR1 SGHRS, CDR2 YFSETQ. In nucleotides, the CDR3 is TGCGCCAGCAGCTTGGTGAGCTCCTACGAGCAGTACTTC. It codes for CASSLVSSYEQYF.

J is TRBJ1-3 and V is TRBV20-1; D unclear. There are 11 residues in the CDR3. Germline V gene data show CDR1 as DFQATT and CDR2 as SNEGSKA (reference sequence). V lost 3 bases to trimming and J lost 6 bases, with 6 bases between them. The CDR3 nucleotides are TGCAGTGCTAGCCCCTTAAACACCATATATTTT. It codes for CSASPLNTIYF.

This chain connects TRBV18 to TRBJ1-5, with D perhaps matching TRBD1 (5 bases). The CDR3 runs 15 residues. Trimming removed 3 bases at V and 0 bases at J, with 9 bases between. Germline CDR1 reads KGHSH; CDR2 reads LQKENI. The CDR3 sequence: CASSPPGTSNQPQHF. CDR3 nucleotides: TGTGCCAGCTCACCCCCGGGGACTAGCAATCAGCCCCAGCATTTT.

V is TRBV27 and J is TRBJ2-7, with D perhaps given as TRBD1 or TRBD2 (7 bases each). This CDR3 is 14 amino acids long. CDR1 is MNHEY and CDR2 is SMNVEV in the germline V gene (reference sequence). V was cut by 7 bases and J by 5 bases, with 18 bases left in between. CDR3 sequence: CASTRSGGAHEQYF. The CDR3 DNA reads TGTGCCAGCACCCGGTCAGGGGGGGCCCACGAGCAGTACTTC.

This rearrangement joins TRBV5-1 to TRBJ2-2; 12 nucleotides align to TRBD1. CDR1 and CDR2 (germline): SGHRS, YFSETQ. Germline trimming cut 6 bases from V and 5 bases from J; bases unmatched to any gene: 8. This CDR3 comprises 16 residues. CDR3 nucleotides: TGCGCCAGCACAGGCCCGGGACAGGGGGCAACCGGGGAGCTGTTTTTT. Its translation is CASTGPGQGATGELFF.

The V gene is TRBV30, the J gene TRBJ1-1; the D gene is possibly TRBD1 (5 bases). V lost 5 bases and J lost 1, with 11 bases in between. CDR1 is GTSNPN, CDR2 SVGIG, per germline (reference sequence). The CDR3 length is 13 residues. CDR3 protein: CAWAGTTNTEAFF. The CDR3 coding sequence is TGTGCCTGGGCCGGGACTACGAACACTGAAGCTTTCTTT.

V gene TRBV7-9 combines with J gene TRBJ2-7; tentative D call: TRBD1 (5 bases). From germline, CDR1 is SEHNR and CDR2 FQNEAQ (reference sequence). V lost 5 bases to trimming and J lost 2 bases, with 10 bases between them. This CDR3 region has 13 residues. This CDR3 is CASSPRQTYEQYF. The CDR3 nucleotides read TGTGCCAGCAGCCCCCGACAGACCTACGAGCAGTACTTC.

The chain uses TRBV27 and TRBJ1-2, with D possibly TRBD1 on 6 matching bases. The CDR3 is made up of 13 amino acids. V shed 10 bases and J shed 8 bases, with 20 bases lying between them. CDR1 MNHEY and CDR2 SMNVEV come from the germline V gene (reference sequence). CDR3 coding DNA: TGTGCCACAGCAAGGACAGACCTATACGGCTACACCTTC. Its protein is CATARTDLYGYTF.

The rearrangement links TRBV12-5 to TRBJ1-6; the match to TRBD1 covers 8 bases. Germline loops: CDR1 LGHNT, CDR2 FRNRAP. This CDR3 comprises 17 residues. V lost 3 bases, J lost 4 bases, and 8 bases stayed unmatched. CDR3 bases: TGTGCTAGTGGTTTCCTCCGGGACAGGCCATATAATTCACCCCTCCACTTT. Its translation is CASGFLRDRPYNSPLHF. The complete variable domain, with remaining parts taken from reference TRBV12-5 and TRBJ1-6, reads DARVTQTPRHKVTEMGQEVTMRCQPILGHNTVFWYRQTMMQGLELLAYFRNRAPLDDSGMPKDRFSAEMPDATLATLKIQPSEPRDSAVYFCASGFLRDRPYNSPLHFGNGTRLTVT.

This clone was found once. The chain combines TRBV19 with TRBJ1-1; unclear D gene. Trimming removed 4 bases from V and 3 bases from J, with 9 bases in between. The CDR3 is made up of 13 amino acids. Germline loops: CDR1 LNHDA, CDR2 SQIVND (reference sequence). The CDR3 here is CASSTAVDTEAFF. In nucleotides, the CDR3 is TGTGCCAGTAGTACCGCAGTTGACACTGAAGCTTTCTTT.

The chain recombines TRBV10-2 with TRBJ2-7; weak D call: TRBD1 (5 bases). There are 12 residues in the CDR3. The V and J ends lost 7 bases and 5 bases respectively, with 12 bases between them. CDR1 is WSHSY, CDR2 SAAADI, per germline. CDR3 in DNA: TGCGCCAGCACCGAATGGGGCCACGAGCAGTACTTC. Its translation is CASTEWGHEQYF.

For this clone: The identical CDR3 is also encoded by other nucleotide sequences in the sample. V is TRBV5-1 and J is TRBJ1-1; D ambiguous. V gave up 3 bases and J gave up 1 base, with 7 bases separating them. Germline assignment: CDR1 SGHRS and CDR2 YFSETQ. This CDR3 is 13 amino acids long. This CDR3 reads CASSSGWNTEAFF. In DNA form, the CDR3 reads TGCGCCAGCAGCTCCGGATGGAACACTGAAGCTTTCTTT.